This T cell receptor beta chain stems from a study of cytomegalovirus exposure and HLA in healthy donors. Whole-study findings and limits: For cytomegalovirus status, the classifier reportedly gave diagnoses with high specificity and sensitivity.

Assay: immunoSEQ multiplex PCR; the TCRdb copy retains only in-frame clones and omits some. The repertoire holds about 170,000 clones, just under 90% seen once, with roughly 1.4% in the top ten. Between the trimmed V and J ends, which lost 0 bases and 6 bases, there was a span of 4 bases. The CDR3 contains 11 residues. The V gene's germline CDR1 is SGHRS and CDR2 YFSETQ. This clone is a singleton in its sample. As yet, its antigen is unknown. The material sequenced was PBMCs. The chain uses TRBV5-1 and TRBJ2-7; no definite D call. The origin of this receptor is a young woman in good health and CMV-seronegative. This chain's CDR3 is CASSLGPEQYF. In nucleotides, the CDR3 is TGCGCCAGCAGCTTGGGGCCCGAGCAGTACTTC. Combining the CDR3 with reference TRBV5-1 and TRBJ2-7 gives the whole variable domain KAGVTQTPRYLIKTRGQQVTLSCSPISGHRSVSWYQQTPGQGLQFLFEYFSETQRNKGNFPGRFSGRQFSNSRSEMNVSTLELGDSALYLCASSLGPEQYFGPGTRLTVT.